The entry below describes one T cell receptor beta chain. The junction does not match germline at one end; this may be a read error. This sample was taken from a study of Graves' ophthalmopathy and Graves' hyperthyroidism. The CDR3 is made up of 20 amino acids. Germline-derived CDR1 and CDR2 are SEHNR and FQNEAQ (reference sequence). Investigators amplified TCR beta CDR3 regions from RNA transcripts. HTBI primers were used in a first-round RT-PCR, which preceded a second-round multiplex PCR. TCRdb re-derived calls from the multiplex PCR reads in MiXCR, one entry per CDR3 protein. The sample gives approximately 540,000 distinct CDR3 sequences, roughly 39% of which show up once; about 4.1% is in the top ten.

The receptor was isolated from an adult man with Graves' hyperthyroidism. J is TRBJ2-7 and V is TRBV7-9; TRBD2 might be the D (5 bases). What was sequenced was peripheral blood or thyroid tissue (not recorded which). The CDR3, as DNA: TGTGCCAGCAGACGGGATAGGGAGATTGAAGGGCAGGCCAACTCCTACAAGCAGTGCTTC. Its protein is CASRRDREIEGQANSYKQCF.